A selection of T cell receptor beta chains follows, all from one sample in a study of post-analysis software for immune sequencing data. TCRdb itself ran the PCR reads through MiXCR, one entry per CDR3 protein. There are hundreds of thousands of distinct CDR3 sequences in the sample; 36% occur only once, and 4% to 5.5% lies in the top ten. The sequenced material came from blood. The source of these receptors is a girl under 18 with multiple sclerosis. The CDR3 runs from the conserved cysteine through the conserved F or W. The order of the fields is D gene, clone size, CDR3 length, J gene, V gene, CDR3 protein, CDR3 DNA. D genes are given only for firm matches. Where a row states a size, it is once, few, many or the class of an expanded clone; other rows omit it.

TRBD1 - 14 TRBJ2-2 TRBV2 CASRGGANTGELFF TGTGCCAGCAGAGGGGGCGCGAACACCGGGGAGCTGTTTTTT
TRBD2 - 18 TRBJ2-7 TRBV2 CASSSSQTSGRGPYEQYF TGTGCCAGCAGTTCATCACAGACTAGCGGGAGGGGGCCCTACGAGCAGTACTTC
TRBD1 - 18 TRBJ2-6 TRBV5-1 CASSLPTGVNSGANVLTF TGCGCCAGCAGCTTGCCGACAGGGGTCAACTCTGGGGCCAACGTCCTGACTTTC
- - 12 TRBJ1-2 TRBV2 CASSEHLRGYTF TGTGCCAGCAGTGAACACCTACGGGGCTACACCTTC
- many 14 TRBJ1-6 TRBV12-3/TRBV12-4 CASSLRAANSPLHF TGTGCCAGCAGTTTGAGGGCGGCGAATTCACCCCTCCACTTT
TRBD1 many 13 TRBJ1-2 TRBV6-1 CATKTGQGYGYTF TGTGCCACCAAGACAGGGCAAGGCTATGGCTACACCTTC
- many 13 TRBJ1-1 TRBV6-4 CASSAALNTEAFF TGTGCCAGCAGTGCAGCCTTGAACACTGAAGCTTTCTTT
- - 15 TRBJ2-3 TRBV20-1 CSARDLRGRTDTQYF TGCAGTGCTAGAGATCTCAGGGGCCGCACAGATACGCAGTATTTT
- - 15 TRBJ1-4 TRBV5-1 CASSFSPATNEKLFF TGCGCCAGCAGCTTTTCGCCAGCAACTAATGAAAAACTGTTTTTT
- few 13 TRBJ2-3 TRBV7-2 CASSSSHTDTQYF TGTGCCAGCAGCTCAAGTCACACAGATACGCAGTATTTT
TRBD1 many 13 TRBJ1-4 TRBV20-1 CSAPGQGAEKLFF TGCAGTGCCCCGGGACAGGGGGCCGAAAAACTGTTTTTT
- - 13 TRBJ1-2 TRBV15 CATSIDSIYGYTF TGTGCCACCAGCATAGACAGTATCTATGGCTACACCTTC
- many 10 TRBJ2-7 TRBV2 CASSAGEQYF TGTGCCAGCAGTGCTGGAGAGCAGTACTTC
TRBD2 few 13 TRBJ2-3 TRBV5-1 CASRAGGPDTQYF TGCGCCAGCAGAGCGGGGGGGCCTGATACGCAGTATTTT
- - 16 TRBJ1-1 TRBV20-1 CSASLTRGGTNTEAFF TGCAGTGCTAGCCTCACACGGGGGGGGACGAACACTGAAGCTTTCTTT
TRBD1 - 14 TRBJ2-7 TRBV27 CASSFDRESYEQYF TGTGCCAGCAGTTTCGACAGGGAATCCTACGAGCAGTACTTC
- many 14 TRBJ2-1 TRBV18 CASSPPLVSREQFF TGTGCCAGCTCACCACCTTTAGTTTCACGCGAGCAGTTCTTC
TRBD2 many 15 TRBJ2-2 TRBV3-1 CASSRSGSGTGELFF TGTGCCAGCAGCCGCAGCGGGAGCGGCACCGGGGAGCTGTTTTTT
TRBD1 - 15 TRBJ2-1 TRBV5-1 CASSPTGATYNEQFF TGCGCCAGCAGCCCAACAGGGGCAACCTACAATGAGCAGTTCTTC
TRBD2 - 14 TRBJ2-1 TRBV10-3 CAISPSQGGREQFF TGTGCCATCAGTCCATCGCAGGGAGGGAGGGAGCAGTTCTTC
- once 17 TRBJ2-7 TRBV4-2 CASSQDMRGSTSYEQYF TGTGCCAGCAGCCAAGATATGCGAGGGAGTACCTCCTACGAGCAGTACTTC
TRBD2 many 16 TRBJ2-1 TRBV4-2 CASSQEIRRGENEQFF TGTGCCAGCAGCCAAGAGATTCGGCGGGGGGAGAATGAGCAGTTCTTC
- many 15 TRBJ2-3 TRBV6-4 CASSELAGATDTQYF TGTGCCAGCAGTGAATTGGCGGGGGCCACAGATACGCAGTATTTT
- many 16 TRBJ1-2 TRBV29-1 CSVEVRASPAGYGYTF TGCAGCGTTGAAGTCCGGGCCTCCCCGGCGGGCTATGGCTACACCTTC
TRBD2 - 15 TRBJ2-7 TRBV5-1 CASSFGGSSSYEQYF TGCGCCAGCAGCTTCGGCGGGAGCTCCTCCTACGAGCAGTACTTC
TRBD2 - 15 TRBJ2-1 TRBV7-9 CASSPSGAACNEQFF TGTGCCAGCAGCCCTAGCGGGGCCGCCTGCAATGAGCAGTTCTTC
- - 14 TRBJ2-5 TRBV27 CASSAYIRRETQYF TGTGCCAGCAGTGCCTATATACGTAGAGAGACCCAGTACTTC
TRBD1 once 15 TRBJ1-1 TRBV5-6 CASSERQGMGTEAFF TGTGCCAGCAGCGAACGACAGGGTATGGGCACTGAAGCTTTCTTT
- - 14 TRBJ2-2 TRBV4-1 CASGEGGKTGELFF TGCGCCAGCGGCGAGGGGGGGAAAACCGGGGAGCTGTTTTTC
TRBD1 - 13 TRBJ1-4 TRBV7-7 CASSTPGQEKLFF TGTGCCAGCAGCACCCCGGGACAGGAAAAACTGTTTTTT
TRBD1 - 15 TRBJ1-1 TRBV7-6 CASSLVTGVNTEAFF TGTGCCAGCAGCTTAGTGACAGGGGTGAACACTGAAGCTTTCTTT
- - 14 TRBJ1-4 TRBV28 CASSRIGGDEKLFF TGTGCCAGCAGTAGGATCGGGGGGGATGAAAAACTGTTTTTT
- - 16 TRBJ1-5 TRBV15 CATSRARSDLNQPQHF TGTGCCACCAGCAGAGCCAGGTCGGACTTGAATCAGCCCCAGCATTTT
- many 14 TRBJ2-3 TRBV10-1 CASSERPALDTQYF TGCGCCAGCAGTGAACGCCCAGCTTTGGATACGCAGTATTTT
TRBD2 - 16 TRBJ2-7 TRBV27 CASSFLAGARSYEQYF TGTGCCAGCAGTTTCTTAGCGGGAGCTAGGTCCTACGAGCAGTACTTC
- - 14 TRBJ2-7 TRBV20-1 CSARDWQGRDEQYF TGCAGTGCTAGAGATTGGCAGGGCAGGGACGAGCAGTACTTC
- - 14 TRBJ2-7 TRBV2 CASRDWTTYNEQYF TGTGCCAGCAGGGACTGGACCACCTACAATGAGCAGTACTTC
- - 15 TRBJ1-1 TRBV5-5 CASSLEAWGNTGAFF TGTGCCAGCAGCTTGGAGGCATGGGGGAACACTGGAGCTTTCTTT
TRBD1 many 13 TRBJ1-1 TRBV10-3 CAISERQGTEAFF TGTGCCATCAGTGAGCGACAGGGCACTGAAGCTTTCTTT
- - 14 TRBJ1-1 TRBV20-1 CSASTERGGPEAFF TGCAGTGCTAGCACTGAGCGCGGGGGCCCTGAAGCTTTCTTT
- many 12 TRBJ1-2 TRBV7-9 CGLTTENYGYTF TGTGGCCTAACGACAGAAAACTATGGCTACACCTTC
TRBD2 - 20 TRBJ2-3 TRBV6-5 CASSYWAKRGGLRDTDTQYF TGCGCCAGCAGTTACTGGGCTAAGCGGGGGGGCCTTCGCGACACAGATACGCAGTATTTT
- - 15 TRBJ1-6 TRBV12-3/TRBV12-4 CASSLGTGLWGPLHF TGTGCCAGTAGTTTAGGGACGGGGCTATGGGGACCCCTCCACTTT
- - 15 TRBJ2-3 TRBV6-5 CASSYGGANTDTQYF TGTGCCAGCAGTTACGGGGGGGCGAACACAGATACGCAGTATTTT
- - 13 TRBJ1-6 TRBV10-1 CASSSCPNSPLHF TGCGCCAGCAGTTCGTGCCCTAATTCACCCCTCCACTTT
- many 15 TRBJ2-7 TRBV5-5 CASSLDGGGMYEQYF TGTGCCAGCAGCTTGGACGGTGGGGGGATGTACGAGCAGTACTTC
- many 18 TRBJ1-6 TRBV20-1 CSASRRVRPGRNNSPLHF TGCAGTGCTAGTCGGCGAGTTCGGCCCGGTCGGAATAATTCACCCCTCCACTTT
TRBD2 many 17 TRBJ2-1 TRBV7-6 CASSLSHSGSTYNEQFF TGTGCCAGCAGCTTAAGCCACAGCGGGAGTACCTACAATGAGCAGTTCTTC
- few 15 TRBJ1-1 TRBV5-1 CASSLNTGGNTEAFF TGCGCCAGCAGCTTGAATACAGGAGGGAACACTGAAGCTTTCTTT
- - 16 TRBJ1-6 TRBV12-3/TRBV12-4 CASSSERAAYNSPLHF TGTGCCAGCAGTTCCGAAAGGGCCGCCTATAATTCACCCCTCCACTTT
TRBD2 once 17 TRBJ2-1 TRBV29-1 CSVGPWASGSSYNEQFF TGCAGCGTTGGTCCCTGGGCTAGCGGGAGCTCCTACAATGAGCAGTTCTTC
- many 16 TRBJ2-3 TRBV5-1 CASSLVSGSRTGTQYF TGCGCCAGCAGCTTGGTTTCGGGATCACGCACTGGTACGCAGTATTTT
- few 12 TRBJ1-1 TRBV12-3/TRBV12-4 CASSFGQIEAFF TGTGCCAGCAGCTTTGGGCAGATTGAAGCTTTCTTT